Presented here are 9 T cell receptor beta chains from one specimen sequenced in a study of control samples from healthy donors and cancer patients. Assay: immunoSEQ multiplex PCR; the TCRdb copy retains only in-frame clones and omits some. The sample lists over 100,000 clones, 75% to 95% occurring once. Source material: blood. These receptors all come from a man aged 40-49 years in good health.

CDR3 residues: CASSPVGFVYGYTF. DNA of the CDR3: TGTGCCAGCAGCCCAGTGGGGTTTGTCTATGGCTACACCTTC. The J gene is TRBJ1-2, the V gene TRBV5-5; D remains unclear. Trimming took 4 bases from V and 4 from J, leaving 14 bases between them. In germline, CDR1 is SGHKS, CDR2 YYEKEE (reference sequence). This CDR3 contains 14 residues.

This chain uses TRBV6-5 with TRBJ2-7; 11 nucleotides match TRBD1. This CDR3 is built from 15 residues. V lost 4 bases and J lost 7; bases outside the gene matches: 9. Germline lookup yields CDR1 MNHEY and CDR2 SVGAGI. The CDR3: CASSSWDRGRGEQYF. The CDR3 DNA reads TGTGCCAGCAGTTCATGGGACAGGGGGAGGGGGGAGCAGTACTTC.

The V gene is TRBV11-2, the J gene TRBJ1-6; weak D call: TRBD1 (5 bases). The V end was cut by 1 base, the J end by 5 bases, with 9 bases between. The CDR3 runs to 15 residues. The germline V gene encodes CDR1 SGHAT and CDR2 FQNNGV. This CDR3 reads CASSLGGRNNSPLHF. The CDR3 DNA reads TGTGCCAGCAGCTTAGGGGGACGGAATAATTCACCCCTCCACTTT.

J is TRBJ1-4 and V is TRBV5-1, with D hard to call. Germline CDR1 and CDR2: SGHRS and YFSETQ. CDR3 length: 13 amino acids. V lost 3 bases to trimming and J lost 8 bases, with 11 bases between them. CDR3 amino acids: CASSSPGGEKLFF. CDR3 bases: TGCGCCAGCAGCTCTCCCGGTGGCGAAAAACTGTTTTTT.

This chain joins TRBV28 and TRBJ2-2; TRBD1 matches at 9 bases. CDR3 length: 16 amino acids. Looked up from germline, CDR1 is MDHEN and CDR2 is SYDVKM. Trimming took 5 bases from V and 5 from J; bases not matched to a gene: 9. CDR3 sequence reads: CASSDLGTGMTGELFF. Written as DNA, the CDR3 is TGTGCCAGCAGTGACCTCGGGACAGGGATGACCGGGGAGCTGTTTTTT.

The gene calls are TRBV9 and TRBJ2-1; TRBD1 aligns across 10 bases. The CDR3 has 15 amino acids. J was trimmed by 8 bases and V by 3 bases; bases with no gene match: 8. Germline-derived CDR1 and CDR2 are SGDLS and YYNGEE. CDR3 amino acids: CASSASTGGFYEQFF. The DNA for the CDR3 is TGTGCCAGCAGCGCGTCGACAGGGGGCTTCTATGAGCAGTTCTTC.

This chain links TRBV6-5 with TRBJ1-1; TRBD1 matches at 7 bases. Germline V gives CDR1 MNHEY, CDR2 SVGAGI. V gave up 0 bases and J gave up 3 bases; unmatched junction bases: 7. This CDR3 is 16 amino acids long. In DNA, the CDR3 is TGTGCCAGCAGTTACTCTGCCCTAGACAGGGACACTGAAGCTTTCTTT. Encoded protein: CASSYSALDRDTEAFF.

This chain uses TRBV6-2 or TRBV6-3 with TRBJ1-5; no clear D. Germline V gene data show CDR1 as MNHEY and CDR2 as SVGEGT. V shed 4 bases and J shed 3 bases, with 10 bases lying between them. The CDR3 length is 14 residues. CDR3 nucleotides: TGTGCCAGCAGTTCCCGTAGCCCCAATCAGCCCCAGCATTTT. Amino acid sequence: CASSSRSPNQPQHF.

The V call is TRBV23-1, the J call TRBJ2-7; D not resolved. TRBV23-1 counts as an open reading frame of uncertain function. Trimming left V 4 bases short and J 10 bases short, with 11 bases between. This CDR3 spans 11 amino acids. CDR3 protein: CASSRKGGQYF. The CDR3 nucleotides are TGCGCCAGCAGTCGGAAGGGCGGACAGTACTTC.